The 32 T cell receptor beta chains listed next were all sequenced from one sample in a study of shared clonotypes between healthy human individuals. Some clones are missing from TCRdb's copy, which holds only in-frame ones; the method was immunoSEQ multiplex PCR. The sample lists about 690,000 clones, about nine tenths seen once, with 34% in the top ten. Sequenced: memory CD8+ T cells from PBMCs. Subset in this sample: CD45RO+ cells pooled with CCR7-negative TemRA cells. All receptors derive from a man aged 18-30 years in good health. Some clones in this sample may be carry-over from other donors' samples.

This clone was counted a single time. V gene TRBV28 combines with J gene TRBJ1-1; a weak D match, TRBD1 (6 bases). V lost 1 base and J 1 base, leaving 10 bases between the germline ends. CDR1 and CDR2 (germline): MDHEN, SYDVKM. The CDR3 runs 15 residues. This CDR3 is CASSLLQGGNTEAFF. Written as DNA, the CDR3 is TGTGCCAGCAGTTTATTACAGGGAGGGAACACTGAAGCTTTCTTT.

CDR3 nucleotides: TGTGCCAGCAGCTTAGGGGACTCCCGCTACGAGCAGTACTTC. Encoded protein: CASSLGDSRYEQYF. V usage is TRBV11-2 and J usage is TRBJ2-7, with a weak D call TRBD2 (6 bases). The CDR3 consists of 14 residues. The V gene's germline CDR1 is SGHAT and CDR2 FQNNGV. V was shortened by 1 base and J by 3 bases, with 10 bases between the two germline ends.

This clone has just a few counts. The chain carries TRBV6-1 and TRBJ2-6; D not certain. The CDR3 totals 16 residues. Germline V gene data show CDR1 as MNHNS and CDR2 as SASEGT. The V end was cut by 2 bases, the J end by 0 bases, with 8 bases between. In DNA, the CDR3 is TGTGCCAGCAGTGAAATGACGGGCTCTGGGGCCAACGTCCTGACTTTC. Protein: CASSEMTGSGANVLTF.

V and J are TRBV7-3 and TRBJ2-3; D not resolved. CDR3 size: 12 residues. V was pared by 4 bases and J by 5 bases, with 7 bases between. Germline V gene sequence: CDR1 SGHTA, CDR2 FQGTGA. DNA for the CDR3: TGTGCCAGCAGCTCGGAGAAAGATACGCAGTATTTT. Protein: CASSSEKDTQYF.

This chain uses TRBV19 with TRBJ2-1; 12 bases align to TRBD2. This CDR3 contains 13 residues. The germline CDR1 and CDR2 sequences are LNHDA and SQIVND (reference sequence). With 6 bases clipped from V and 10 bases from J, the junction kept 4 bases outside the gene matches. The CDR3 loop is CASSGLAGWEQFF. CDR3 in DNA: TGTGCCAGTAGCGGACTAGCGGGGTGGGAGCAGTTCTTC.

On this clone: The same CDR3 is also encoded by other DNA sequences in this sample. The CDR3 spells CASSEGLAGVNEQFF. For the CDR3, the DNA is TGTGCCAGCAGTGAAGGACTAGCGGGAGTCAATGAGCAGTTCTTC. The V gene is TRBV2, the J gene TRBJ2-1, with 12 bases aligning to TRBD2. CDR1 is SNHLY and CDR2 is FYNNEI in the germline V gene. The CDR3 is 15 residues long. V dropped 1 base and J dropped 6; count of bases not matched to a gene: 1. The full variable domain, its missing parts supplied by reference TRBV2 and TRBJ2-1, is EPEVTQTPSHQVTQMGQEVILRCVPISNHLYFYWYRQILGQKVEFLVSFYNNEISEKSEIFDDQFSVERPDGSNFTLKIRSTKLEDSAMYFCASSEGLAGVNEQFFGPGTRLTVL.

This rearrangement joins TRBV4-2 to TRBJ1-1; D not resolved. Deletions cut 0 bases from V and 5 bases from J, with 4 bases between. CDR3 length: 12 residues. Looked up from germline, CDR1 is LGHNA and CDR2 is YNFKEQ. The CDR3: CASSQDWTEAFF. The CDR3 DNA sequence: TGTGCCAGCAGCCAAGATTGGACTGAAGCTTTCTTT.

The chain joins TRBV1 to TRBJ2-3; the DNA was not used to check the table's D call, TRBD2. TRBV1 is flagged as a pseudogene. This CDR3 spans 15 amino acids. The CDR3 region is CTSSQTIPYTDTQYF. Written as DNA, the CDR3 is TGCACCAGCAGCCAGACTATTCCTTACACAGATACGCAGTATTTT.

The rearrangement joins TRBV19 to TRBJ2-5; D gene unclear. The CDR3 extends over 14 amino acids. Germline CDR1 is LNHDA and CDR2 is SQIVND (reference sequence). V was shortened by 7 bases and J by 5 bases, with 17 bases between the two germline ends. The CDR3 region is CASKPTRFGETQYF. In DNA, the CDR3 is TGTGCCAGTAAACCCACCCGGTTTGGGGAGACCCAGTACTTC.

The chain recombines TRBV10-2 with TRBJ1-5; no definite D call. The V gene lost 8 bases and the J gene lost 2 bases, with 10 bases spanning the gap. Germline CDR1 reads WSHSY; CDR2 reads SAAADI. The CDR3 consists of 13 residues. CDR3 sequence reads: CASGEDRNQPQHF. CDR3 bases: TGCGCCAGCGGAGAGGACCGCAATCAGCCCCAGCATTTT.

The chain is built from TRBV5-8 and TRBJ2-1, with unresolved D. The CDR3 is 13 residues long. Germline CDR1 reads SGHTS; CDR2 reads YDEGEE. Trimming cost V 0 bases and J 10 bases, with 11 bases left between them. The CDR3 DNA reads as TGTGCCAGCAGCTTGGGGCTTAGGGAAGAGCAGTTCTTC. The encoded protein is CASSLGLREEQFF.

The DNA for the CDR3 is TGTGCCAGCAGCTTTAAACGGGAGTTACCCTACGAGCAGTACTTC. It yields the protein CASSFKRELPYEQYF. This chain links TRBV5-4 with TRBJ2-7; D possibly corresponds to TRBD2 (6 bases). Germline V gene lookup returns CDR1 SGHNT and CDR2 YYREEE (reference sequence). V was cut by 2 bases and J by 2 bases, with 14 bases left in between. The CDR3 has 15 amino acids. The full variable domain, completed using reference TRBV5-4 and TRBJ2-7, is ETGVTQSPTHLIKTRGQQVTLRCSSQSGHNTVSWYQQALGQGPQFIFQYYREEENGRGNFPPRFSGLQFPNYSSELNVNALELDDSALYLCASSFKRELPYEQYFGPGTRLTVT.

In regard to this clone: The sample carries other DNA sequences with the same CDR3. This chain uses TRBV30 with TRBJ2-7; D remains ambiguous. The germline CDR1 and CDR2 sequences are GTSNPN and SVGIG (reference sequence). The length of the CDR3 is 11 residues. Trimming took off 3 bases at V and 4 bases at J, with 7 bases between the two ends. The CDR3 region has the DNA TGTGCCTGGAGCGACCCTTACGAGCAGTACTTC. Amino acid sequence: CAWSDPYEQYF.

CDR3 DNA: TGTGCCAGCAGCTTGAAGCGGGAGGGATACGAGCAGTACTTC. This codes for CASSLKREGYEQYF. The rearrangement joins TRBV5-4 to TRBJ2-7; TRBD2 agrees at 10 bases. The CDR3 is 14 residues long. The germline CDR1 and CDR2 sequences are SGHNT and YYREEE (reference sequence). V was pared by 1 base and J by 4 bases, with 2 bases of the junction left unmatched. Full variable domain (missing parts from reference TRBV5-4 and TRBJ2-7): ETGVTQSPTHLIKTRGQQVTLRCSSQSGHNTVSWYQQALGQGPQFIFQYYREEENGRGNFPPRFSGLQFPNYSSELNVNALELDDSALYLCASSLKREGYEQYFGPGTRLTVT.

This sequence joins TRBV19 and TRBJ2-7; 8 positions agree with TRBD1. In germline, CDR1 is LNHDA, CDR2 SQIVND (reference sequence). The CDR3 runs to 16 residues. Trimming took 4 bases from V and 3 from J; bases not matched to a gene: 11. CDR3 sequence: CASSTPSTGAGYEQYF. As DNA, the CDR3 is TGTGCCAGTAGTACCCCCTCGACAGGGGCAGGCTACGAGCAGTACTTC.

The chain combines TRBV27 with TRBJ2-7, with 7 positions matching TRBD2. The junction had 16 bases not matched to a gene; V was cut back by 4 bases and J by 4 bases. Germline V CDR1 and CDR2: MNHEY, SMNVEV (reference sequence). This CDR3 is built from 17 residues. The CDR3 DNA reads TGTGCCAGCAGTTCCCTCCACTATGGGGGAGGGCCTTACGAGCAGTACTTC. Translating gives CASSSLHYGGGPYEQYF.

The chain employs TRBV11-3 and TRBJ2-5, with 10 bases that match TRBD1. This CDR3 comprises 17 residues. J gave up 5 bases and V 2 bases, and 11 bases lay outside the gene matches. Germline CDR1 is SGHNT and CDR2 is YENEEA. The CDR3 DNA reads TGTGCCAGCAGCTTAAGTACCGGAGGGACAGGGGAGGAGACCCAGTACTTC. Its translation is CASSLSTGGTGEETQYF.

CDR3 nucleotide sequence: TGTGCCAGCTCACCACGCAGGGGCGATCACGAGCAGTACTTC. It yields the protein CASSPRRGDHEQYF. This chain connects TRBV18 to TRBJ2-7; D is perhaps TRBD1 (6 bases). In germline, CDR1 is KGHSH, CDR2 LQKENI. Trimming took 1 base from V and 5 from J, leaving 12 bases between them. This CDR3 comprises 14 residues.

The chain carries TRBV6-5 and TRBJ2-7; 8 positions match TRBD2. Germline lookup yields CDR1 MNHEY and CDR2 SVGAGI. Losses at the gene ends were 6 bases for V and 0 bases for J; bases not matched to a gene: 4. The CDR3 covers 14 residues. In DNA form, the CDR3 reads TGTGCCAGCAGCCTGCGGGGGGACTCCTACGAGCAGTACTTC. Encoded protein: CASSLRGDSYEQYF.

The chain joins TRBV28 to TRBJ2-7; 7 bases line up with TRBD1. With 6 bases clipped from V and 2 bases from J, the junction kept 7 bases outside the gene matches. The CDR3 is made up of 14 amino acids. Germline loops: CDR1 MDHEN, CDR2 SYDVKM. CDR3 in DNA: TGTGCCAGCAGCCGACAGGGACGCCCCTACGAGCAGTACTTC. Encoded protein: CASSRQGRPYEQYF.

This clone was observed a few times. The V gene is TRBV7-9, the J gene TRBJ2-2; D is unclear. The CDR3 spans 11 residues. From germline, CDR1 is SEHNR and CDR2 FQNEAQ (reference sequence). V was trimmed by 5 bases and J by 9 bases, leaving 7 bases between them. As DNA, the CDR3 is TGTGCCAGCAGCAGAGAACGGGAGCTGTTTTTT. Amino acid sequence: CASSRERELFF.

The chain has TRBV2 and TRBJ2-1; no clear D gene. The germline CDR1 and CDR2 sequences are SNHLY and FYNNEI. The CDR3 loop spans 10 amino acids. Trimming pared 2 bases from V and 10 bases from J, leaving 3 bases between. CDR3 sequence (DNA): TGTGCCAGCAGTGAAATCGAGCAGTTCTTC. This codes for CASSEIEQFF.

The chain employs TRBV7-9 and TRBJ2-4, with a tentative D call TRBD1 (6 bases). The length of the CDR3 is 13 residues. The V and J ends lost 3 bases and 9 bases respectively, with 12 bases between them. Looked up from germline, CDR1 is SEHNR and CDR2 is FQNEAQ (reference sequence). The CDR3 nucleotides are TGTGCCAGCAGCTTTGGGGGCGTCGCCATTCAGTACTTC. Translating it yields CASSFGGVAIQYF.

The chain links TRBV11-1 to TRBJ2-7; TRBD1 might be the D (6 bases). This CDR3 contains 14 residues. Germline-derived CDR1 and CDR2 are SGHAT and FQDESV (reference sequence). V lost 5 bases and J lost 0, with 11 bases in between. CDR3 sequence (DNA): TGTGCCAGCAGCCTCGGGACAAACTCCTACGAGCAGTACTTC. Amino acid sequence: CASSLGTNSYEQYF.

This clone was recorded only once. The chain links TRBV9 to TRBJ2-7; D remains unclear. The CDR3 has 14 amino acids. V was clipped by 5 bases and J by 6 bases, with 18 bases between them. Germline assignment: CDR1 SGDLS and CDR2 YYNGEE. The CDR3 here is CASRQTDGLGEQYF. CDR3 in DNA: TGTGCCAGCAGACAGACGGACGGGTTGGGCGAGCAGTACTTC. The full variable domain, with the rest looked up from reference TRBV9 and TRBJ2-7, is DSGVTQTPKHLITATGQRVTLRCSPRSGDLSVYWYQQSLDQGLQFLIQYYNGEERAKGNILERFSAQQFPDLHSELNLSSLELGDSALYFCASRQTDGLGEQYFGPGTRLTVT.

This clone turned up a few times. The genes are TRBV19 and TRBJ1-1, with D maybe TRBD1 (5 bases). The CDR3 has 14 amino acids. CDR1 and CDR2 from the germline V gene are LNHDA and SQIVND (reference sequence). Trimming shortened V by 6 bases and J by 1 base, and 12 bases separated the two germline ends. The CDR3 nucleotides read TGTGCCAGTAGACCGACAGTGGAGAACACTGAAGCTTTCTTT. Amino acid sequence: CASRPTVENTEAFF.

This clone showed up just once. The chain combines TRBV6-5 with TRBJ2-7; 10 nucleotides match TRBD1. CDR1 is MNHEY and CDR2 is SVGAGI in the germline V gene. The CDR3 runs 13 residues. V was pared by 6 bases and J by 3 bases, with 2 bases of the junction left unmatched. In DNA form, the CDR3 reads TGTGCCAGCAGGGGACAGGGGTTCTACGAGCAGTACTTC. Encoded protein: CASRGQGFYEQYF.

The CDR3 region has the DNA TGTGCCAGCAGCTTAGGACAGGGGGCTGGTGGAAACACCATATATTTT. It encodes CASSLGQGAGGNTIYF. This sequence joins TRBV7-2 and TRBJ1-3; 10 bases align to TRBD1. Germline V lookup: CDR1 SGHTA, CDR2 FQGNSA. Trimming at V came to 1 base and at J to 3 bases, leaving 3 bases not matched to a gene. The CDR3 runs to 16 residues.

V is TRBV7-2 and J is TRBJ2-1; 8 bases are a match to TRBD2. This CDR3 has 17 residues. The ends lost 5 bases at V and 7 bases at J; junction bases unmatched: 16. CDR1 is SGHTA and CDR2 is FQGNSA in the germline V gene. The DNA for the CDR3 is TGTGCCAGCAGCCCCAGGGGAGCTAGCGGGTTTAATAATGAGCAGTTCTTC. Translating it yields CASSPRGASGFNNEQFF.

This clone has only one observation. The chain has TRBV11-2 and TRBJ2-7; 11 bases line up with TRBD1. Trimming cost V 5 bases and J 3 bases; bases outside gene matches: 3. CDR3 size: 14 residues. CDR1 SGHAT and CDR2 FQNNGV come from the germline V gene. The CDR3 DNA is TGTGCCAGCAGCGCCGGGACAGGGGGCTACGAGCAGTACTTC. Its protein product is CASSAGTGGYEQYF.

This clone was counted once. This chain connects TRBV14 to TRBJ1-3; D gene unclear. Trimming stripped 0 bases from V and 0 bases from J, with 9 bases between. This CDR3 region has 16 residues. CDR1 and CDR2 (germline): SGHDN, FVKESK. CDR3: CASSQDSEGSGNTIYF. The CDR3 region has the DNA TGTGCCAGCAGCCAAGATTCCGAGGGCTCTGGAAACACCATATATTTT.

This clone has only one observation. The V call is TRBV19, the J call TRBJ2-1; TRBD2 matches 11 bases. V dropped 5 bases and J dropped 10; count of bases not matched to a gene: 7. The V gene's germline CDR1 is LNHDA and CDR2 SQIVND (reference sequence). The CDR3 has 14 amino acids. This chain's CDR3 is CASSWTSGRREQFF. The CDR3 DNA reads TGTGCCAGTAGTTGGACTAGCGGGCGGCGGGAGCAGTTCTTC.